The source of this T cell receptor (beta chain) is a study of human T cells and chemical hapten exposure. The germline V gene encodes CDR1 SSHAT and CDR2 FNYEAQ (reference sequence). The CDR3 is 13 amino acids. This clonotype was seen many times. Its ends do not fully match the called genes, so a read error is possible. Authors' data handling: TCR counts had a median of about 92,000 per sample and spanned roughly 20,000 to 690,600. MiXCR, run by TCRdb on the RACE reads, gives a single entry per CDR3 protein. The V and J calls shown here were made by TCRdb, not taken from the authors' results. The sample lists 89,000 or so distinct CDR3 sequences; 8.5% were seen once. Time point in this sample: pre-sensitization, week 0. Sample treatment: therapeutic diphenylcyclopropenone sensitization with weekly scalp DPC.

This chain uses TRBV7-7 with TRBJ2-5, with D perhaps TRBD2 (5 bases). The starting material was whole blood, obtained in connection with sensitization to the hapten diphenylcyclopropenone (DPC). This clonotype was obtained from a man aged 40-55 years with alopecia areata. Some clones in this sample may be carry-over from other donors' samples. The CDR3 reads CASSGHSEETQYF. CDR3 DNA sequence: TGTGCTAGCAGCGGCCACAGCGAAGAGACCCAGTACTTC.